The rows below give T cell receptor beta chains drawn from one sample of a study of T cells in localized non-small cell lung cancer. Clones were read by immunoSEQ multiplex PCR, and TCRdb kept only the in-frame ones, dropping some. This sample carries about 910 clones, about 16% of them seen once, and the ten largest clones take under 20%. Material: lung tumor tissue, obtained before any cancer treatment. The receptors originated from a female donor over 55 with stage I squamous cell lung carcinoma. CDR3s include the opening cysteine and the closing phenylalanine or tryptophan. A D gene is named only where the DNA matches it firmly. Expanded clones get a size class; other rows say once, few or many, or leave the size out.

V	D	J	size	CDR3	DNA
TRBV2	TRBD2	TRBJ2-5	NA	CASSASRGGWETQYF	TGTGCCAGCAGTGCCTCGCGGGGGGGTTGGGAGACCCAGTACTTC
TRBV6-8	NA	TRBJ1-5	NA	CASSYAGPGNQPQHF	TGTGCCAGCAGTTACGCCGGCCCAGGCAATCAGCCCCAGCATTTT
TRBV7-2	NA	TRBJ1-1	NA	CASSLGGGTEAFF	TGTGCCAGCAGCTTAGGCGGGGGCACTGAAGCTTTCTTT
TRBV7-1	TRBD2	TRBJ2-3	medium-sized	CASSLGRGRTQYF	TGTGCCAGCAGCTTAGGGAGGGGCCGTACGCAGTATTTT
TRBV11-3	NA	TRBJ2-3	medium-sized	CASSAHGDTDTQYF	TGTGCCAGCAGCGCCCACGGTGACACAGATACGCAGTATTTT
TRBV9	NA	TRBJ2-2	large	CASTRGNTGELFF	TGTGCCAGCACGAGGGGTAACACCGGGGAGCTGTTTTTT
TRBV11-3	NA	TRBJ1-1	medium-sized	CASSLELRNTEAFF	TGTGCCAGCAGCTTAGAACTCAGGAACACTGAAGCTTTCTTT
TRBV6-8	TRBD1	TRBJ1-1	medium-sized	CAPRQGNTEAFF	TGTGCCCCTAGACAGGGCAACACTGAAGCTTTCTTT
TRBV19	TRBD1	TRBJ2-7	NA	CASSLGTGRYEQYF	TGTGCCAGTAGTCTGGGGACAGGCAGGTACGAGCAGTACTTC
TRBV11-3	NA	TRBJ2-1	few	CASSPLEGGSYNEQFF	TGTGCCAGCAGCCCCTTGGAGGGGGGGTCCTACAATGAGCAGTTCTTC
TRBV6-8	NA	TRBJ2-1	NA	CASSPFRGGKWNEQFF	TGTGCCAGCAGTCCCTTCCGAGGGGGGAAGTGGAATGAGCAGTTCTTC
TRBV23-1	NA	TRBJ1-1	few	CASSLSGAGDAFF	TGCGCCAGCAGCTTGTCGGGGGCAGGGGACGCTTTCTTT
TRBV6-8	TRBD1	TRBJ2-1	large	CASSSQGGAFYEQFF	TGTGCCAGCAGTTCACAGGGGGGCGCGTTCTATGAGCAGTTCTTC
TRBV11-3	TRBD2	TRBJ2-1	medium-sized	CASSRRAGGNNEQFF	TGTGCCAGCAGCCGACGAGCGGGGGGCAACAATGAGCAGTTCTTC